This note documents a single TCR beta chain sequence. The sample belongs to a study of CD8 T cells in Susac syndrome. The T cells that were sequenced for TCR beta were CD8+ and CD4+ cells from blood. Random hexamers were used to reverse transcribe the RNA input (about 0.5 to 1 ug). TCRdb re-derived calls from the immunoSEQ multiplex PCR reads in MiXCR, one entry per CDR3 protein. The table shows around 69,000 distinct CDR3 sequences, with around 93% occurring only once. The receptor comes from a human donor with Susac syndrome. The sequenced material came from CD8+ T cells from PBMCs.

The CDR3 DNA reads TGTGCTAGTGGTTTGCCCCGGGACAGCAACACCGGGGAGCTGTTTTTT. It is translated as CASGLPRDSNTGELFF. The rearrangement uses TRBV12-5 and TRBJ2-2; 7 bases are shared with TRBD1. The CDR3 has 16 residues. Germline V CDR1 and CDR2: LGHNT, FRNRAP. Trimming cost V 2 bases and J 2 bases; bases outside gene matches: 5.